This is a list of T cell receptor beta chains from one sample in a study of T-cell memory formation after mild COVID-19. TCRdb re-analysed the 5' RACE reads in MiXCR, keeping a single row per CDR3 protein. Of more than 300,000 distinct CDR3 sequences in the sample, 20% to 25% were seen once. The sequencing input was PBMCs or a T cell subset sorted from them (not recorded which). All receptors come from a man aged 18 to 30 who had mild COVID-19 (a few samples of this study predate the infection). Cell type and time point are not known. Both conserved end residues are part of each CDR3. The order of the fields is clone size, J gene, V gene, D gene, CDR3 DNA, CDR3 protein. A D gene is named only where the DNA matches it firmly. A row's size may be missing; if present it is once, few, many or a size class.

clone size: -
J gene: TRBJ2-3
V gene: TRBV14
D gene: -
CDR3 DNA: TGTGCCAGCAGCCATCCATGGGGACGGGGGCCCAGCACAGATACGCAGTATTTT
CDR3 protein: CASSHPWGRGPSTDTQYF

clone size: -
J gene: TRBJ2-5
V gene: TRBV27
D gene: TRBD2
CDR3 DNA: TGTGCCAGCAGTTCCAGGACTAGAGAGACCCAGTACTTC
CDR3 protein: CASSSRTRETQYF

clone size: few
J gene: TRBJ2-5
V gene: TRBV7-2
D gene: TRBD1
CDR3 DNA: TGTGCCAGCAGCCTGGACAGGGTTCAAGAGACCCAGTACTTC
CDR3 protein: CASSLDRVQETQYF

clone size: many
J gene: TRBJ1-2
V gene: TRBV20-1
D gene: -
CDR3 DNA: TGCAGTGCTAGGGGATATAAGGGCTATGGCTACACCTTC
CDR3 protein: CSARGYKGYGYTF

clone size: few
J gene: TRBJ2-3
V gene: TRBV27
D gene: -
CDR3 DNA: TGTGCCAGCAGTTTCGTAGTAAGCACAGATACGCAGTATTTT
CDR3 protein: CASSFVVSTDTQYF

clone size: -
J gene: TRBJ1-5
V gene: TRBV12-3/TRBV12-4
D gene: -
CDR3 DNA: TGTGCCAGCAGTTTCAGGGGAACTCAGCCCCAGCATTTT
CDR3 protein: CASSFRGTQPQHF

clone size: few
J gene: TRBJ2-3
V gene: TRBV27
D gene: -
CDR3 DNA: TGTGCCAGCAGTTTATCCCCAGGTAACACAGATACGCAGTATTTT
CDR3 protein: CASSLSPGNTDTQYF

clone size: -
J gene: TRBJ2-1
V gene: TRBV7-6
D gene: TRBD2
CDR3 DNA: TGTGCCAGCAGCCAAGTCCCTAGCGGGGAGCAAAGTGAGCAGTTCTTC
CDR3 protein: CASSQVPSGEQSEQFF

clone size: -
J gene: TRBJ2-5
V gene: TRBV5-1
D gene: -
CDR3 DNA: TGCGCCAGCAGCTTGGCTTTAGGCAGGGCGTCCCAAGAGACCCAGTACTTC
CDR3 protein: CASSLALGRASQETQYF

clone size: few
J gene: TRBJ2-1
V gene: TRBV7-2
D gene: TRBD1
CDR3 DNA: TGTGCCAGCAGCAAATCGAGGCCGGGACAGGGGAGGAGCAATGAGCAGTTCTTC
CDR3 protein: CASSKSRPGQGRSNEQFF

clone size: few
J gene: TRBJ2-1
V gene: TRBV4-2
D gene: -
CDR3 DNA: TGTGCCAGCAGCCAAGTTAGCGCTGAGCAGTTCTTC
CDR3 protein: CASSQVSAEQFF

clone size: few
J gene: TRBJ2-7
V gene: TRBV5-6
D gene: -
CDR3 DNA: TGTGCCAGCAGCTTGCTAGCGTCCTACGAGCAGTACTTC
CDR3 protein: CASSLLASYEQYF

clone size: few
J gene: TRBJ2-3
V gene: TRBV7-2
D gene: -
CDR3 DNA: TGTGCCAGCAGCTCGGGACTCTCCCAACTCACAGATACGCAGTATTTT
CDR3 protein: CASSSGLSQLTDTQYF

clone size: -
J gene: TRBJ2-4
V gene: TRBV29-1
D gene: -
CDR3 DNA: TGCAGCGTTGAAACCGTACGGCGGCGAGCCAAAAACATTCAGTACTTC
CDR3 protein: CSVETVRRRAKNIQYF

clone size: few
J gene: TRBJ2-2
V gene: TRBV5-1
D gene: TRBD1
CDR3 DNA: TGCGCCAGCAGCCGCGGGACAGGAAACACCGGGGAGCTGTTTTTT
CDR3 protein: CASSRGTGNTGELFF